These 30 T cell receptor beta chains were all obtained from the same sample, sequenced in a study of T cells after yellow fever vaccination. TCRdb analysed the 5' RACE reads with MiXCR anew, one entry per CDR3 protein. The table records 25,000 to 30,000 distinct CDR3 sequences, roughly 6.1% of them present only once. This specimen was PBMCs, either bulk or a sorted T-cell subset (CD4+, CD8+, memory, or dextramer-sorted; not recorded which), taken on the day of the yellow fever booster vaccination. These receptors originate from a man aged 30 to 39 who received the YFV17D yellow fever vaccine.

This clonotype was seen repeatedly, ten times or more. The rearrangement uses TRBV4-2 and TRBJ2-7, with 7 bases identical to TRBD2. Germline V gives CDR1 LGHNA, CDR2 YNFKEQ. Germline trimming cut 4 bases from V and 1 base from J; bases unmatched to any gene: 16. The CDR3 has 18 residues. CDR3 in amino acids: CASSRVGGSGGASYEQYF. Written as DNA, the CDR3 is TGTGCCAGCAGCCGTGTGGGGGGGTCCGGGGGAGCTTCCTACGAGCAGTACTTC.

The chain combines TRBV7-9 with TRBJ1-2; possibly TRBD1 for D (6 bases). CDR1 and CDR2 (germline): SEHNR, FQNEAQ (reference sequence). The CDR3 has 12 amino acids. The V end was cut by 9 bases, the J end by 4 bases, with 12 bases between. CDR3 protein: CASTGFLYGYTF. The CDR3 DNA reads TGTGCCAGTACAGGGTTTCTCTATGGCTACACCTTC.

Ten or more counts support this clonotype. The CDR3 spells CSARDPGASYEQYF. CDR3 in DNA: TGCAGTGCTAGAGATCCCGGGGCCTCCTACGAGCAGTACTTC. This chain links TRBV20-1 with TRBJ2-7; tentatively, D is TRBD1 or TRBD2 (5 bases each). The CDR3 is made up of 14 amino acids. Germline-derived CDR1 and CDR2 are DFQATT and SNEGSKA (reference sequence). Trimming took 0 bases from V and 0 from J, leaving 9 bases between them.

At least ten counts were recorded for this clonotype. CDR3 sequence reads: CASSRSGLNYEQYF. The CDR3 DNA is TGTGCCAGCAGCAGATCGGGACTTAACTACGAGCAGTACTTC. The chain has TRBV7-2 and TRBJ2-7, with D tentatively TRBD2 (6 bases). Trimming took off 5 bases at V and 3 bases at J, with 14 bases between the two ends. The CDR3 totals 14 residues. Germline CDR1 reads SGHTA; CDR2 reads FQGNSA.

The V gene is TRBV20-1, the J gene TRBJ2-1; D perhaps matches TRBD2 (7 bases). The CDR3 spans 14 residues. Germline CDR1 and CDR2: DFQATT and SNEGSKA (reference sequence). V was shortened by 3 bases and J by 6 bases, with 15 bases between the two germline ends. The CDR3 is CSASRPGGLNEQFF. The CDR3 nucleotides read TGCAGTGCTAGTCGGCCGGGGGGCCTCAATGAGCAGTTCTTC.

This clonotype was found a few times. The chain joins TRBV19 to TRBJ1-5; D is undetermined. This CDR3 contains 12 residues. Trimming removed 7 bases from V and 2 bases from J, with 6 bases in between. Germline V gene lookup returns CDR1 LNHDA and CDR2 SQIVND (reference sequence). CDR3 region: CASKDGNQPQHF. The CDR3 DNA sequence: TGTGCCAGTAAGGACGGCAATCAGCCCCAGCATTTT.

This clonotype was counted between two and nine times. The rearrangement links TRBV30 to TRBJ1-2; D not certain. CDR1 is GTSNPN and CDR2 is SVGIG in the germline V gene (reference sequence). This CDR3 contains 12 residues. V was shortened by 3 bases and J by 4 bases, with 9 bases between the two germline ends. The CDR3 sequence is CAWSATVYGYTF. The CDR3 DNA reads TGTGCCTGGAGCGCTACAGTCTATGGCTACACCTTC.

The gene calls are TRBV29-1 and TRBJ2-2; D is possibly TRBD2 (6 bases). Germline CDR1 is SQVTM and CDR2 is ANQGSEA. V was clipped by 5 bases and J by 4 bases, with 14 bases between them. The CDR3 length is 14 residues. Here the CDR3 DNA reads TGCAGCGTTAAGTGGGAGCGGGTCACCGGGGAGCTGTTTTTT. This translates into CSVKWERVTGELFF.

This clonotype was recorded at least ten times. The V call is TRBV7-8, the J call TRBJ2-3; no clear D. This CDR3 spans 16 amino acids. Germline CDR1 is SGHVS and CDR2 is FQNEAQ. V gave up 5 bases and J gave up 3 bases, with 18 bases separating them. The CDR3 loop reads CASSETDLHKTDTQYF. DNA of the CDR3: TGTGCCAGCAGCGAAACTGACCTACACAAAACAGATACGCAGTATTTT.

The sample holds many counts of this clonotype. The V call is TRBV18, the J call TRBJ2-3; tentative D call: TRBD2 (6 bases). CDR3 size: 14 residues. CDR1 KGHSH and CDR2 LQKENI come from the germline V gene. The V end was cut by 4 bases, the J end by 3 bases, with 11 bases between. CDR3 in amino acids: CASSRPGLTDTQYF. As DNA, the CDR3 is TGTGCCAGCTCACGACCGGGACTGACAGATACGCAGTATTTT.

CDR3: CANQEQGVLGPQHF. Here the CDR3 DNA reads TGTGCCAACCAGGAGCAGGGGGTCCTCGGGCCCCAGCATTTT. The gene calls are TRBV6-1 and TRBJ1-5, with 7 positions matching TRBD1. The CDR3 is 14 amino acids. After removal of 10 bases from V and 9 bases from J, the junction contained 15 bases not matched to a gene. Looked up from germline, CDR1 is MNHNS and CDR2 is SASEGT.

This clonotype appeared a few times. The gene calls are TRBV27 and TRBJ2-3, with D possibly being TRBD1 or TRBD2 (6 bases each). The CDR3 has 13 residues. V was pared by 6 bases and J by 4 bases, with 11 bases between. Germline CDR1 is MNHEY and CDR2 is SMNVEV (reference sequence). The CDR3 loop reads CASRRGRSDTQYF. In DNA form, the CDR3 reads TGTGCCAGCAGGAGGGGGAGGTCAGATACGCAGTATTTT.

In its sample, this clonotype was seen many times. This chain uses TRBV7-3 with TRBJ2-5; 10 nucleotides match TRBD1. Germline CDR1 and CDR2: SGHTA and FQGTGA. The V segment lost 5 bases and the J segment 9 bases; nucleotides outside the gene matches: 9. The CDR3 totals 14 residues. CDR3 in amino acids: CASSLGQGFGSQYF. In nucleotides, the CDR3 is TGTGCCAGCAGCCTGGGACAGGGGTTCGGGTCCCAGTACTTC.

This clonotype was picked up many times. The V and J genes are TRBV2 and TRBJ1-2, with 7 bases fitting TRBD1. The CDR3 extends over 14 amino acids. The J segment lost 5 bases and the V segment lost 6 bases, leaving 9 bases of the junction unmatched. Germline V gene sequence: CDR1 SNHLY, CDR2 FYNNEI. The CDR3 DNA reads as TGTGCCAGCAGAAGTGGGACAGAACTTTATGGCTACACCTTC. It encodes CASRSGTELYGYTF.

This clonotype appeared many times. The chain links TRBV15 to TRBJ2-3; 11 nucleotides align to TRBD2. CDR1 and CDR2 from the germline V gene are LNHNV and YYDKDF (reference sequence). The CDR3 has 17 residues. V gave up 2 bases and J gave up 8 bases; unmatched junction bases: 12. The CDR3 DNA follows: TGTGCCACCAGCAGACGAACACTAGCGGGAGCGGCTGCTACGCAGTATTTT. Translating gives CATSRRTLAGAAATQYF. The full variable domain, its missing parts supplied by reference TRBV15 and TRBJ2-3, is DAMVIQNPRYQVTQFGKPVTLSCSQTLNHNVMYWYQQKSSQAPKLLFHYYDKDFNNEADTPDNFQSRRPNTSFCFLDIRSPGLGDTAMYLCATSRRTLAGAAATQYFGPGTRLTVL.

This clonotype was seen many times. This rearrangement joins TRBV6-2 or TRBV6-3 to TRBJ2-7; D unresolved. The CDR3 covers 12 residues. The V gene lost 2 bases and the J gene lost 9 bases, with 11 bases spanning the gap. Germline loops: CDR1 MNHEY, CDR2 SVGEGT. CDR3 nucleotides: TGTGCCAGCAGTTACACCTCAAATGTGCAGTACTTC. Amino acid sequence: CASSYTSNVQYF.

This clonotype was recorded at least ten times. The chain carries TRBV7-8 and TRBJ2-7; D ambiguous. This CDR3 comprises 13 residues. Between the trimmed V and J ends, which lost 5 bases and 2 bases, there was a span of 10 bases. CDR1 is SGHVS and CDR2 is FQNEAQ in the germline V gene. The CDR3, as DNA: TGTGCCAGCAGCCAATGGCAGACCTACGAGCAGTACTTC. Translation: CASSQWQTYEQYF.

The table lists this clonotype with a few counts. In DNA form, the CDR3 reads TGTGCCAGCAGCTCTACTGAGACCCAGTACTTC. Its translation is CASSSTETQYF. The chain has TRBV11-2 and TRBJ2-5; D remains ambiguous. Germline-derived CDR1 and CDR2 are SGHAT and FQNNGV. The CDR3 sequence is 11 residues long. The V gene lost 4 bases and the J gene lost 5 bases, with 5 bases spanning the gap.

This clonotype was seen many times. This sequence joins TRBV4-3 and TRBJ2-1, with 10 positions matching TRBD2. The CDR3 is made up of 18 amino acids. V was clipped by 3 bases and J by 7 bases; unmatched bases: 15. CDR1 and CDR2 (germline): LGHNA, YSLEER. DNA for the CDR3: TGCGCCAGCAGCCATTCTCTCTCAGGGACTAGCGAGTCTAATGAGCAGTTCTTC. This translates into CASSHSLSGTSESNEQFF.

This clonotype was seen ten or more times. V usage is TRBV7-2 and J usage is TRBJ2-2; 9 bases map to TRBD2. V trimming: 5 bases; J trimming: 2 bases; junction bases outside the gene matches: 9. Germline CDR1 reads SGHTA; CDR2 reads FQGNSA. The CDR3 totals 17 residues. The DNA of the CDR3 is TGTGCCAGCAGCATCAGCCCTAGCGGGGTTAACACCGGGGAGCTGTTTTTT. The encoded protein is CASSISPSGVNTGELFF. Full variable domain (rest looked up from reference TRBV7-2 and TRBJ2-2): GAGVSQSPSNKVTEKGKDVELRCDPISGHTALYWYRQSLGQGLEFLIYFQGNSAPDKSGLPSDRFSAERTGGSVSTLTIQRTQQEDSAVYLCASSISPSGVNTGELFFGEGSRLTVL.

This clonotype was seen many times. V usage is TRBV3-1 and J usage is TRBJ1-2, with a possible D match to TRBD1 (5 bases). The CDR3 consists of 12 residues. Germline assignment: CDR1 LGHDT and CDR2 YNNKEL (reference sequence). Trimming left V 4 bases short and J 7 bases short, with 10 bases between. The CDR3 bases are TGTGCCAGCAGCCGGGCAGGGAGTGGCTACACCTTC. This translates into CASSRAGSGYTF.

This clonotype has ten or more counts. The rearrangement links TRBV6-2 or TRBV6-3 to TRBJ1-1; TRBD1 might be the D (6 bases). Germline V gives CDR1 MNHEY, CDR2 SVGEGT. V lost 2 bases to trimming and J lost 8 bases, with 18 bases between them. There are 15 residues in the CDR3. The DNA for the CDR3 is TGTGCCAGCAGTTACCAAGGTGGAGGAAGGGGGGAAGCTTTCTTT. Translating it yields CASSYQGGGRGEAFF.

This clonotype turned up a few times. Germline and junction disagree at one end, which may indicate a read error. The rearrangement uses TRBV20-1 and TRBJ2-3, with a tentative D call TRBD2 (5 bases). The CDR3 has 17 residues. Germline V gene lookup returns CDR1 DFQATT and CDR2 SNEGSKA (reference sequence). DNA of the CDR3: TGCTGTGCTAGAGGTGTGGGTTGGGGAGCTAGCACAGATACGCAGTATTTT. The encoded protein is CCARGVGWGASTDTQYF.

A few counts support this clonotype. This chain connects TRBV5-1 to TRBJ2-2; no reliable D call. Per the germline V gene, CDR1 is SGHRS and CDR2 is YFSETQ. V shed 1 base and J shed 6 bases, with 13 bases lying between them. CDR3 length: 15 residues. CDR3 sequence (DNA): TGCGCCAGCAGCTTGCGACTCGCCGGCCCCGGGGAGCTGTTTTTT. Amino acid sequence: CASSLRLAGPGELFF.

This clonotype was seen many times. The CDR3 spells CASNQPGQPQHF. The CDR3 bases are TGTGCCAGCAACCAACCTGGTCAGCCCCAGCATTTT. The V call is TRBV12-3 or TRBV12-4, the J call TRBJ1-5; D is uncertain. Trimming left V 7 bases short and J 6 bases short, with 10 bases between. CDR3 length equals 12 residues.

The gene calls are TRBV20-1 and TRBJ2-1, with D possibly matching TRBD2 (6 bases). This CDR3 region has 14 residues. Trimming removed 5 bases from V and 2 bases from J, with 13 bases in between. Germline values: CDR1 DFQATT, CDR2 SNEGSKA (reference sequence). The CDR3 loop is CSADAGFAYNEQFF. The CDR3 DNA sequence: TGCAGTGCTGATGCGGGATTCGCCTACAATGAGCAGTTCTTC.

This clonotype was counted at least ten times. This chain links TRBV20-1 with TRBJ2-1, with 8 nucleotides matching TRBD2. This CDR3 region has 17 residues. The germline V gene has CDR1 DFQATT and CDR2 SNEGSKA (reference sequence). Losses at the gene ends were 1 base for V and 8 bases for J; bases not matched to a gene: 16. DNA for the CDR3: TGCAGTGCTAGAGTAGTAGCGGGAATGGGCTTGTTGGATGAGCAGTTCTTC. It encodes CSARVVAGMGLLDEQFF.

This clonotype was counted between two and nine times. The chain carries TRBV11-2 and TRBJ2-3, with 9 bases fitting TRBD1. Germline CDR1 and CDR2: SGHAT and FQNNGV. V lost 3 bases to trimming and J lost 3 bases; unmatched junction nucleotides: 10. The CDR3 loop spans 17 amino acids. As DNA, the CDR3 is TGTGCCAGCAGCTTGAACCACAGGGGGCGCAAGACAGATACGCAGTATTTT. Translating gives CASSLNHRGRKTDTQYF.

This clonotype showed up many times. The rearrangement links TRBV25-1 to TRBJ2-1, with D hard to call. CDR3 size: 12 residues. The V gene's germline CDR1 is MGHDK and CDR2 SYGVNS. Trimming left V 8 bases short and J 4 bases short, with 9 bases between. The CDR3 protein is CASERLYNEQFF. CDR3 nucleotides: TGTGCCAGCGAGCGCCTGTACAATGAGCAGTTCTTC.

This clonotype has a count of ten or more. This chain joins TRBV6-4 and TRBJ1-2, with a tentative D call TRBD1 (5 bases). The CDR3 is 12 residues long. Germline CDR1 and CDR2: MRHNA and SNTAGT. Trimming left V 6 bases short and J 4 bases short, with 9 bases between. The CDR3 here is CASSDGGYGYTF. CDR3 DNA sequence: TGTGCCAGCAGCGACGGGGGCTATGGCTACACCTTC.